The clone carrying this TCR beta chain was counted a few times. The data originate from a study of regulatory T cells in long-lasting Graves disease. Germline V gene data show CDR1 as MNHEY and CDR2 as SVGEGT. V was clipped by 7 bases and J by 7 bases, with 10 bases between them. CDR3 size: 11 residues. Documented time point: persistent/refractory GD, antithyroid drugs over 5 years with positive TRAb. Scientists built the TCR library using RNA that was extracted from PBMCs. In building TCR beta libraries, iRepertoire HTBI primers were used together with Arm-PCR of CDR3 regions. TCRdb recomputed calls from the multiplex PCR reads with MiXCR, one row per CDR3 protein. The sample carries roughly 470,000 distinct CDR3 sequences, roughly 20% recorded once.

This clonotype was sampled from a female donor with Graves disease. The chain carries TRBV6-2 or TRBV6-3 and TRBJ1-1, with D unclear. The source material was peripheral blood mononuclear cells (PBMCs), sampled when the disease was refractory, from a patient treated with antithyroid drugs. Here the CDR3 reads CASTSGVEAFF. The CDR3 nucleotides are TGTGCCAGCACCTCAGGAGTTGAAGCTTTCTTT.